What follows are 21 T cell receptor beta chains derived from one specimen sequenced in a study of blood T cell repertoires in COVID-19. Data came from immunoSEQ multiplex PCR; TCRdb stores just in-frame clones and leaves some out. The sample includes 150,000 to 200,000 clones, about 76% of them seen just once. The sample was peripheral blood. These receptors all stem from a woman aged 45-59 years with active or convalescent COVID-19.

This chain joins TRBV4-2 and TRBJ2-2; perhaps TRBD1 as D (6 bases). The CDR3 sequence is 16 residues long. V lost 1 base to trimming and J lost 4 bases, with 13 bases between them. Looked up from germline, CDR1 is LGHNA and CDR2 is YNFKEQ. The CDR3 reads CASSQGYEGGTGELFF. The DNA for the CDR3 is TGTGCCAGCAGCCAAGGGTATGAAGGGGGCACCGGGGAGCTGTTTTTT.

The CDR3 DNA is TGTGCCAGCAGCCCCGACAGGGCCGCCACCGGGGAGCTGTTTTTT. It is translated as CASSPDRAATGELFF. The rearrangement links TRBV6-2 or TRBV6-3 to TRBJ2-2; 7 positions agree with TRBD1. The CDR3 loop spans 15 amino acids. The junction had 8 bases not matched to a gene; V was cut back by 6 bases and J by 4 bases. Per germline, CDR1 MNHEY and CDR2 SVGEGT.

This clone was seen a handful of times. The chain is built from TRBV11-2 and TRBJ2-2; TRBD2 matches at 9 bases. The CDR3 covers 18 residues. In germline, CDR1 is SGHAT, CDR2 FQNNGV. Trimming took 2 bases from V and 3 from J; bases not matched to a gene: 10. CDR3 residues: CASSLRWRGGPDTGELFF. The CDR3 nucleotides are TGTGCCAGCAGCTTAAGGTGGCGGGGGGGCCCGGACACCGGGGAGCTGTTTTTT.

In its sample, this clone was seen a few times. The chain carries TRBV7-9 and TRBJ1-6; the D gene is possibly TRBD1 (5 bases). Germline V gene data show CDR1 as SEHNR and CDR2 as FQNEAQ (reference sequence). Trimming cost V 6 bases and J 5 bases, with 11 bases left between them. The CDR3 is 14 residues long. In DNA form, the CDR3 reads TGTGCCAGCAGGCGAAAGACAGATAATTCACCCCTCCACTTT. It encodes CASRRKTDNSPLHF.

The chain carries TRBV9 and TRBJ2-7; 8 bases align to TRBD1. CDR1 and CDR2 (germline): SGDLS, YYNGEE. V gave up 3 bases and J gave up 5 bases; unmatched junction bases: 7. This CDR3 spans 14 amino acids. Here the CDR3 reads CASSAGTGHNEQYF. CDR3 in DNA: TGTGCCAGCAGCGCCGGGACAGGCCATAACGAGCAGTACTTC.

The CDR3 DNA reads TGTGCCAGCAGTTCTACGGACAGGGGAATCATGGGGGGCTACACCTTC. This encodes CASSSTDRGIMGGYTF. The chain links TRBV6-2 or TRBV6-3 to TRBJ1-2, with TRBD1 matching 9 bases. The CDR3 loop spans 16 amino acids. The trim removed 4 bases at V and 8 bases at J, leaving 14 bases unmatched. CDR1 MNHEY and CDR2 SVGEGT come from the germline V gene.

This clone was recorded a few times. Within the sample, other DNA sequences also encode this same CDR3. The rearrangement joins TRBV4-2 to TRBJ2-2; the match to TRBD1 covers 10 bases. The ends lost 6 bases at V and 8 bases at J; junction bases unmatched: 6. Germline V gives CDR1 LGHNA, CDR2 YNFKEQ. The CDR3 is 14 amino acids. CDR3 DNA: TGTGCCAGCAGTCACCGACAGGGGGCAGGGGAGCTGTTTTTT. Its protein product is CASSHRQGAGELFF.

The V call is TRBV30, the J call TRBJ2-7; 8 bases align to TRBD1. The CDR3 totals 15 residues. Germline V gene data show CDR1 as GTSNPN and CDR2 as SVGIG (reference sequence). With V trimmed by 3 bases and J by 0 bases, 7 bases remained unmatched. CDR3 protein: CAWSPWGQDSYEQYF. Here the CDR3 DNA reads TGTGCCTGGAGCCCTTGGGGACAGGACTCCTACGAGCAGTACTTC. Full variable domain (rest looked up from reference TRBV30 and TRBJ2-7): SQTIHQWPATLVQPVGSPLSLECTVEGTSNPNLYWYRQAAGRGLQLLFYSVGIGQISSEVPQNLSASRPQDRQFILSSKKLLLSDSGFYLCAWSPWGQDSYEQYFGPGTRLTVT.

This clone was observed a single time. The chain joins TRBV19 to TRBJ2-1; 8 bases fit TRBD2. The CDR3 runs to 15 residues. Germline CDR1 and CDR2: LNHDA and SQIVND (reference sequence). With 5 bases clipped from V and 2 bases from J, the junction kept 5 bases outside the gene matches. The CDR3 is CASSEREPTYNEQFF. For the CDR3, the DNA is TGTGCCAGTAGTGAGCGGGAGCCCACCTACAATGAGCAGTTCTTC.

The CDR3 loop reads CASSRGGRGETQYF. The DNA of the CDR3 is TGTGCCAGCAGCCGGGGGGGCCGCGGGGAGACCCAGTACTTC. The V call is TRBV7-2, the J call TRBJ2-5; 8 nucleotides match TRBD2. This CDR3 comprises 14 residues. With V trimmed by 5 bases and J by 5 bases, 7 bases remained unmatched. Germline CDR1 is SGHTA and CDR2 is FQGNSA.

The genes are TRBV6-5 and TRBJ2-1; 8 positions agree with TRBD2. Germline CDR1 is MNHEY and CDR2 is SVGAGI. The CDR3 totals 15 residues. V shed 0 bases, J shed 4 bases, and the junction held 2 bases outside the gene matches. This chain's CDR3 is CASSYSGGGYNEQFF. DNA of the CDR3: TGTGCCAGCAGTTACTCGGGCGGGGGGTACAATGAGCAGTTCTTC.

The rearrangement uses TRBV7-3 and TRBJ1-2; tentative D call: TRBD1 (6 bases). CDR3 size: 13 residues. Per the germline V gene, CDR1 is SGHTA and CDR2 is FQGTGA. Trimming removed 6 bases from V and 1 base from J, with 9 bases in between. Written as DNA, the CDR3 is TGTGCCAGCAGTCAGGACAGTAACTATGGCTACACCTTC. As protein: CASSQDSNYGYTF.

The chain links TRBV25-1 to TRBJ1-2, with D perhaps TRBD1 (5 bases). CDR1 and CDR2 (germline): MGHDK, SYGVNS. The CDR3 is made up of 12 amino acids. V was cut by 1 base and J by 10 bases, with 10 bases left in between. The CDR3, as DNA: TGTGCCAGCAGTGAATCAGGGATATTCTACACCTTC. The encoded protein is CASSESGIFYTF.

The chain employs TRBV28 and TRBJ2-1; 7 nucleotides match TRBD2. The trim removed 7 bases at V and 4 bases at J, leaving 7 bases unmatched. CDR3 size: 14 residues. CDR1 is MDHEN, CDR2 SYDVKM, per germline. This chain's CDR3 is CASTLGGKYNEQFF. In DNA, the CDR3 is TGTGCCAGCACCCTCGGGGGGAAATACAATGAGCAGTTCTTC. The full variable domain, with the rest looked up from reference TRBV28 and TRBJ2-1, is DVKVTQSSRYLVKRTGEKVFLECVQDMDHENMFWYRQDPGLGLRLIYFSYDVKMKEKGDIPEGYSVSREKKERFSLILESASTNQTSMYLCASTLGGKYNEQFFGPGTRLTVL.

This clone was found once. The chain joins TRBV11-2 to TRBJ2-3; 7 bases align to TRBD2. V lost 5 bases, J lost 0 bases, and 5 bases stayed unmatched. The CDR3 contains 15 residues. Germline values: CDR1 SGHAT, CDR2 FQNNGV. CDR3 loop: CASSAAGISTDTQYF. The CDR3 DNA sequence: TGTGCCAGCAGCGCAGCGGGGATTAGCACAGATACGCAGTATTTT.

CDR3 DNA sequence: TGTGCCAGCAGTTACGTACAGTCAGGAATTAACTATGGCTACACCTTC. Translated: CASSYVQSGINYGYTF. This chain links TRBV11-3 with TRBJ1-2; D remains unclear. This CDR3 contains 16 residues. Trimming took off 6 bases at V and 1 base at J, with 18 bases between the two ends. Per the germline V gene, CDR1 is SGHNT and CDR2 is YENEEA.

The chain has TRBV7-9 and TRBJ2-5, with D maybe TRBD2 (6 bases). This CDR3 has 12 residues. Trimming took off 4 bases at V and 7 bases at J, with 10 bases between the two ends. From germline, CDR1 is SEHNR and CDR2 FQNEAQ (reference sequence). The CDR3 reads CASSSGGVTQYF. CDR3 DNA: TGTGCCAGCAGCTCAGGAGGGGTGACCCAGTACTTC.

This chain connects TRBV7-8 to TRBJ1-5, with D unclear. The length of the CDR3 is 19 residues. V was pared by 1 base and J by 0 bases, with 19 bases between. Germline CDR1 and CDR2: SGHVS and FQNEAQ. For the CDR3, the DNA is TGTGCCAGCAGCTTAGTCCGGGGTGTCCCCCGAGATAGCAATCAGCCCCAGCATTTT. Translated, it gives CASSLVRGVPRDSNQPQHF. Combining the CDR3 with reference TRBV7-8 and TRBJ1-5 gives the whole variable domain GAGVSQSPRYKVAKRGQDVALRCDPISGHVSLFWYQQALGQGPEFLTYFQNEAQLDKSGLPSDRFFAERPEGSVSTLKIQRTQQEDSAVYLCASSLVRGVPRDSNQPQHFGDGTRLSIL.

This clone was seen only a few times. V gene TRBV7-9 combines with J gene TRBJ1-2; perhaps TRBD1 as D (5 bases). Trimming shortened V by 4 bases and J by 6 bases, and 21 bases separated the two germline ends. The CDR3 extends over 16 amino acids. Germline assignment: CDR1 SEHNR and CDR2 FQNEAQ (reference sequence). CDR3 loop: CASSYATGERVNGYTF. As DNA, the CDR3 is TGTGCCAGCAGCTACGCGACGGGGGAGAGGGTAAATGGCTACACCTTC.

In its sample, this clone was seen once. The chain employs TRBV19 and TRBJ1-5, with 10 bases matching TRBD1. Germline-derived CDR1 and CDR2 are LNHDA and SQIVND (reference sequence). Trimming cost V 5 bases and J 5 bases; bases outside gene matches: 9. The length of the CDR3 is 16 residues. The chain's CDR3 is CASSPTTGGADQPQHF. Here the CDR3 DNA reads TGTGCCAGTAGTCCGACGACAGGGGGCGCGGATCAGCCCCAGCATTTT.

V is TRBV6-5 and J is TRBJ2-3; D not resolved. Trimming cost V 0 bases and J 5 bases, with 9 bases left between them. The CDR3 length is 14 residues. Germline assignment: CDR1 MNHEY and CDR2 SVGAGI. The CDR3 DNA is TGTGCCAGCAGTTACTCCGGGTTGCAAGATACGCAGTATTTT. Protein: CASSYSGLQDTQYF.